This record concerns one TCR beta chain sequence. The junction shows a germline mismatch at one end, possibly a read error. Within the sample, other DNA sequences also encode this same CDR3. This entry comes from a study of control samples from healthy donors and cancer patients. Here immunoSEQ multiplex PCR was the method, and the copy in TCRdb shows in-frame clones only, minus some. The repertoire has around 45,000 clones, over 65% of them found once; the top ten carry more than 15%. This sequence originates from a male donor with melanoma. Sequencing was carried out using formalin-fixed, paraffin-embedded tissue.

CDR3: CASSSEGGLAKNIQYF. In nucleotides, the CDR3 is TGTGCTAGCAGTTCCGAGGGAGGATTAGCCAAAAACATTCAGTACTTC. V and J are TRBV6-6 and TRBJ2-4, with TRBD2 as a possible D gene (6 bases). The CDR3 consists of 16 residues. CDR1 and CDR2 from the germline V gene are MNHNY and SVGAGI (reference sequence).